The present TCR beta chain was sequenced within a study of early T cells in non-severe SARS-CoV-2 infection. Study-wide context: Sequencing input comprised bulk RNA from unsorted whole blood; chain pairing was not available. Study-wide findings and caveats: Private and CD4 specificities were missed by VDJdb matching, which favored anti-spike CD8 responses.

Individual cDNA molecules were tagged with unique molecular identifiers, the study reported. One entry per CDR3 protein results from TCRdb running MiXCR on the 5' RACE reads. The table has fewer than 80,000 distinct CDR3 sequences, roughly 9% seen once. CDR1 and CDR2 from the germline V gene are SGHVS and FNYEAQ. V shed 3 bases, J shed 8 bases, and the junction held 6 bases outside the gene matches. The CDR3 spans 13 residues. This clonotype was found a few times. What it binds is not known. This specimen consisted of whole blood, obtained at baseline. This chain joins TRBV7-6 and TRBJ1-2, with TRBD1 matching over 7 bases. The sequence derives from an adult who was a healthcare worker with PCR-confirmed SARS-CoV-2 infection or an uninfected control (not recorded which). The CDR3 DNA is TGTGCCAGCAGCTTCACCACAGGGGCAGGCTACACCTTC. Protein sequence: CASSFTTGAGYTF.